Presented here are 13 T cell receptor beta chains from one specimen sequenced in a study of T cell changes during pregnancy in multiple sclerosis. Clones were sequenced by immunoSEQ multiplex PCR, and TCRdb holds only the in-frame ones, with some missing. The sample records about 85,000 clones, just over 90% being singletons. Sequencing used peripheral blood, obtained in the first trimester of pregnancy. The receptors here all came from a female donor with multiple sclerosis, enrolled in a pregnancy study.

The rearrangement joins TRBV10-3 to TRBJ2-1, with 11 bases fitting TRBD2. With V trimmed by 2 bases and J by 6 bases, 3 bases remained unmatched. This CDR3 is 15 amino acids long. The germline CDR1 and CDR2 sequences are ENHRY and SYGVKD. DNA of the CDR3: TGTGCCATCAGTGAGATAGCGGGAGGGCCCAATGAGCAGTTCTTC. It yields the protein CAISEIAGGPNEQFF.

The CDR3 region is CASSYSRASGNTIYF. The CDR3 DNA reads as TGTGCCAGCAGTTACTCGAGGGCCTCTGGAAACACCATATATTTT. The chain links TRBV6-6 to TRBJ1-3; unclear D gene. The germline CDR1 and CDR2 sequences are MNHNY and SVGAGI (reference sequence). CDR3 size: 15 residues. V lost 0 bases and J 0 bases, leaving 6 bases between the germline ends.

The genes are TRBV28 and TRBJ1-4; TRBD1 matches 8 bases. After removal of 4 bases from V and 8 bases from J, the junction contained 6 bases not matched to a gene. The CDR3 length is 14 residues. Germline-derived CDR1 and CDR2 are MDHEN and SYDVKM. CDR3 bases: TGTGCCAGCAGTTGGACAGGGAGGGAGGAAAAACTGTTTTTT. Its protein product is CASSWTGREEKLFF.

The gene calls are TRBV15 and TRBJ2-6; D gene ambiguous. Germline lookup yields CDR1 LNHNV and CDR2 YYDKDF (reference sequence). The CDR3 contains 16 residues. The germline V and J ends were trimmed by 0 bases and 1 base, with 7 bases remaining between them. The CDR3 DNA reads as TGTGCCACCAGCAGAGATACGCGGTCTGGGGCCAACGTCCTGACTTTC. Amino acids: CATSRDTRSGANVLTF.

The V and J genes are TRBV5-1 and TRBJ1-6; 7 bases are shared with TRBD1. This CDR3 has 16 amino acids. CDR1 and CDR2 from the germline V gene are SGHRS and YFSETQ. The J segment lost 0 bases and the V segment lost 4 bases, leaving 4 bases of the junction unmatched. CDR3 nucleotide sequence: TGCGCCAGCAGCCTGACAGGGAGCTCCTATAATTCACCCCTCCACTTT. It yields the protein CASSLTGSSYNSPLHF. Supplemented by reference TRBV5-1 and TRBJ1-6, the full variable domain reads KAGVTQTPRYLIKTRGQQVTLSCSPISGHRSVSWYQQTPGQGLQFLFEYFSETQRNKGNFPGRFSGRQFSNSRSEMNVSTLELGDSALYLCASSLTGSSYNSPLHFGNGTRLTVT.

This sequence joins TRBV11-2 and TRBJ2-1, with D possibly TRBD2 on 6 matching bases. Trimming removed 5 bases at V and 9 bases at J, with 11 bases between. Germline CDR1 SGHAT, CDR2 FQNNGV. The CDR3 covers 12 residues. In DNA, the CDR3 is TGTGCCAGCAGCGAAGTAGCGGTTGAGCAGTTCTTC. Translation: CASSEVAVEQFF. The variable domain in full, completed from reference TRBV11-2 and TRBJ2-1, reads EAGVAQSPRYKIIEKRQSVAFWCNPISGHATLYWYQQILGQGPKLLIQFQNNGVVDDSQLPKDRFSAERLKGVDSTLKIQPAKLEDSAVYLCASSEVAVEQFFGPGTRLTVL.

The genes are TRBV19 and TRBJ2-7; maybe TRBD2 (5 bases). Germline CDR1 LNHDA, CDR2 SQIVND (reference sequence). This CDR3 has 11 amino acids. V was pared by 8 bases and J by 6 bases, with 11 bases between. DNA of the CDR3: TGTGCCAGTTACAACGGAGGCGAGCAGTACTTC. The encoded protein is CASYNGGEQYF.

Only one count was recorded for this clone. The V call is TRBV5-4, the J call TRBJ2-3, with 7 bases lining up with TRBD2. Germline V CDR1 and CDR2: SGHNT, YYREEE (reference sequence). This CDR3 is built from 14 residues. The J segment lost 6 bases and the V segment lost 1 base, leaving 5 bases of the junction unmatched. CDR3 residues: CASSLTGGRDTQYF. The CDR3 DNA is TGTGCCAGCAGCTTGACGGGAGGTAGGGATACGCAGTATTTT.

The rearrangement joins TRBV19 to TRBJ1-2; D not certain. The V gene's germline CDR1 is LNHDA and CDR2 SQIVND (reference sequence). This CDR3 has 15 residues. Trimming removed 1 base from V and 0 bases from J, with 9 bases in between. The CDR3 DNA reads as TGTGCCAGTAGTATAGTCAGGTTCCCTAACTATGGCTACACCTTC. It encodes CASSIVRFPNYGYTF.

The chain couples TRBV6-1 to TRBJ1-1, with 8 bases identical to TRBD1. This CDR3 is 16 amino acids long. The germline CDR1 and CDR2 sequences are MNHNS and SASEGT. The V gene end was trimmed by 4 bases and the J gene end by 1 base; junction bases not matched to a gene: 8. DNA of the CDR3: TGTGCCAGCAGTGTGATTCGTACAGGGGGGAACACTGAAGCTTTCTTT. It encodes CASSVIRTGGNTEAFF.

This rearrangement joins TRBV27 to TRBJ2-5; D possibly corresponds to TRBD2 (6 bases). Germline assignment: CDR1 MNHEY and CDR2 SMNVEV (reference sequence). V shed 1 base and J shed 7 bases, with 10 bases lying between them. The length of the CDR3 is 13 residues. As DNA, the CDR3 is TGTGCCAGCAGTTTATTTCAGGGAGGGACCCAGTACTTC. This sequence encodes CASSLFQGGTQYF.

This rearrangement joins TRBV2 to TRBJ1-5; the D is unclear. Germline V gene data show CDR1 as SNHLY and CDR2 as FYNNEI. There are 14 residues in the CDR3. V was shortened by 6 bases and J by 2 bases, with 11 bases between the two germline ends. CDR3: CASRRNMGNQPQHF. CDR3 coding DNA: TGTGCCAGCAGGAGGAATATGGGCAATCAGCCCCAGCATTTT.

This sequence joins TRBV7-6 and TRBJ2-2; maybe TRBD2 (6 bases). CDR3 size: 13 residues. Looked up from germline, CDR1 is SGHVS and CDR2 is FNYEAQ. Trimming pared 5 bases from V and 4 bases from J, leaving 8 bases between. CDR3 coding DNA: TGTGCCAGCAGCATGGGGGGCACCGGGGAGCTGTTTTTT. This encodes CASSMGGTGELFF.